This T cell receptor beta chain was captured by sequencing in a study of cytomegalovirus exposure and HLA in healthy donors. On this clone: Its antigen remains unknown.

Trimming took off 5 bases at V and 5 bases at J, with 12 bases between the two ends. Germline CDR1 is LNHDA and CDR2 is SQIVND (reference sequence). This CDR3 region has 13 residues. Primers included in the PCR were 60 Vbeta and 13 Jbeta primers. The repertoire was sequenced with immunoSEQ multiplex PCR; TCRdb's copy has only in-frame clones and lacks some. This table holds 95,000 to 150,000 clones, around 66% found once. Regarding the study as a whole: By HLA locus, TCR association rates varied in a later analysis, with DRB1 showing the most and HLA-C the fewest. Most subjects' HLA-A and HLA-B alleles were reportedly predicted from TCR beta sequences.

This chain joins TRBV19 and TRBJ2-5; D unresolved. Sequencing was done on a sample of PBMCs. This receptor was taken from a middle-aged woman in good health and CMV-seropositive. Here the CDR3 reads CASSPQTSETQYF. The CDR3 region has the DNA TGTGCCAGTAGTCCCCAGACTTCGGAGACCCAGTACTTC. Variable domain in full (rest from reference TRBV19 and TRBJ2-5): DGGITQSPKYLFRKEGQNVTLSCEQNLNHDAMYWYRQDPGQGLRLIYYSQIVNDFQKGDIAEGYSVSREKKESFPLTVTSAQKNPTAFYLCASSPQTSETQYFGPGTRLLVL.